The 3 T cell receptor beta chains reported below all come from one sample, sequenced in a study of T cell repertoires in cytomegalovirus infection (dated by TCRdb to between 2018 and 2021). Instrument used: Illumina HiSeq 1500. Starting from the raw public reads, TCRdb applied fastp trimming at Q25, assembled clones with MiXCR and retained in-frame beta chains. Each CDR3 protein appears once, grouped with its most common genes and DNA. Present in this sample are under 350,000 distinct CDR3 sequences, approximately 9.5% of which were seen just once. The top ten constitute over 3.5% of the sample. The sequencing sample was made of PBMCs. The receptor source for this set is a human donor in good health (CMV status not recorded). Some clones in this sample may be carry-over from other donors' samples.

This clonotype was seen a handful of times. The chain links TRBV7-9 to TRBJ1-6; tentative D call: TRBD1 (5 bases). The CDR3 is 18 amino acids. Trimming stripped 6 bases from V and 4 bases from J, with 22 bases between. Germline CDR1 and CDR2: SEHNR and FQNEAQ (reference sequence). This CDR3 is CASSYGGGGNSYNSPLHF. CDR3 DNA: TGTGCCAGCAGTTACGGGGGAGGAGGAAATTCGTATAATTCACCCCTCCACTTT. Complete variable domain (other parts from reference TRBV7-9 and TRBJ1-6): DTGVSQNPRHKITKRGQNVTFRCDPISEHNRLYWYRQTLGQGPEFLTYFQNEAQLEKSRLLSDRFSAERPKGSFSTLEIQRTEQGDSAMYLCASSYGGGGNSYNSPLHFGNGTRLTVT.

This clonotype was counted at least ten times. The chain links TRBV11-2 to TRBJ2-1; 9 positions match TRBD2. Germline V gene data show CDR1 as SGHAT and CDR2 as FQNNGV. The V and J ends lost 2 bases and 8 bases, in that order; junction bases with no gene match: 10. CDR3 size: 16 residues. In DNA form, the CDR3 reads TGTGCCAGCAGCTTACTTGGGCCTAGCGGGAAATATGAGCAGTTCTTC. Translation: CASSLLGPSGKYEQFF.

This clonotype turned up a few times. The rearrangement joins TRBV28 to TRBJ2-1; D possibly corresponds to TRBD1 (5 bases). The V gene lost 3 bases and the J gene lost 3 bases, with 9 bases spanning the gap. The germline CDR1 and CDR2 sequences are MDHEN and SYDVKM. The CDR3 is made up of 14 amino acids. CDR3 amino acids: CASSFPGIYNEQFF. CDR3 DNA: TGTGCCAGCAGTTTCCCAGGGATCTACAATGAGCAGTTCTTC.